The 32 T cell receptor beta chains given below trace back to one sample, sequenced in a study of blood T cell repertoires in COVID-19. Clones were sequenced by immunoSEQ multiplex PCR, and TCRdb holds only the in-frame ones, with some missing. The data contain some 140,000 clones, about three quarters of them singletons. The sample taken for sequencing was peripheral blood. Receptors were obtained from a man aged 80 or over with acute or convalescent COVID-19.

The chain combines TRBV7-3 with TRBJ2-1, with D tentatively TRBD2 (6 bases). Germline CDR1 SGHTA, CDR2 FQGTGA. This CDR3 region has 20 residues. The ends were cut back, 1 base at V and 0 bases at J, with 22 bases in the middle. The CDR3 DNA follows: TGTGCCAGCAGCTTAAATCCTAGCGCAGAAGCCGCGCCCTCCTACAATGAGCAGTTCTTC. This translates into CASSLNPSAEAAPSYNEQFF.

This clone has a handful of counts. Here the CDR3 reads CASSLNRGYTF. CDR3 in DNA: TGTGCCAGCAGCTTAAACCGGGGCTACACCTTC. J is TRBJ1-2 and V is TRBV11-2, with D unclear. V was pared by 2 bases and J by 8 bases, with 6 bases between. The length of the CDR3 is 11 residues. In germline, CDR1 is SGHAT, CDR2 FQNNGV.

The V call is TRBV6-2 or TRBV6-3, the J call TRBJ2-7; weak D call: TRBD1 (6 bases). The V gene's germline CDR1 is MNHEY and CDR2 SVGEGT. The CDR3 covers 12 residues. V shed 6 bases and J shed 3 bases, with 9 bases lying between them. The CDR3 here is CASSPTGYEQYF. DNA of the CDR3: TGTGCCAGCAGCCCGACAGGCTACGAGCAGTACTTC.

The genes are TRBV7-3 and TRBJ2-3; 8 nucleotides align to TRBD2. Germline CDR1 and CDR2: SGHTA and FQGTGA. J gave up 4 bases and V 5 bases, and 8 bases lay outside the gene matches. The CDR3 length is 15 residues. The CDR3, as DNA: TGTGCCAGCAGCGATTTAGCGGGGCCCCCAGATACGCAGTATTTT. This encodes CASSDLAGPPDTQYF.

The V call is TRBV4-3, the J call TRBJ1-2; 8 positions agree with TRBD1. This CDR3 region has 15 residues. The V gene's germline CDR1 is LGHNA and CDR2 YSLEER. The J segment lost 8 bases and the V segment lost 5 bases, leaving 13 bases of the junction unmatched. This chain's CDR3 is CASSTGQGDPEGYTF. DNA of the CDR3: TGCGCCAGCAGCACCGGACAGGGCGACCCTGAGGGCTACACCTTC.

This clone was seen more than once but under ten times. The chain recombines TRBV9 with TRBJ2-1, with D maybe TRBD1 (6 bases). This CDR3 has 15 residues. Germline CDR1 reads SGDLS; CDR2 reads YYNGEE. Between the trimmed V and J ends, which lost 3 bases and 0 bases, there was a span of 10 bases. The CDR3 here is CASSAQGTSYNEQFF. The CDR3 DNA sequence: TGTGCCAGCAGCGCCCAGGGGACCTCCTACAATGAGCAGTTCTTC.

This clone was recorded at least ten times. The gene calls are TRBV12-3 or TRBV12-4 and TRBJ1-1, with TRBD1 matching 7 bases. The CDR3 is 12 residues long. Trimming cost V 3 bases and J 10 bases; bases outside gene matches: 5. The CDR3 DNA follows: TGTGCCAGCAGTTTCACCCGACAGGGAGCTTTCTTT. It is translated as CASSFTRQGAFF.

The V and J genes are TRBV5-1 and TRBJ1-4; 7 bases are a match to TRBD1. Germline V gene lookup returns CDR1 SGHRS and CDR2 YFSETQ. This CDR3 has 16 amino acids. The V and J ends lost 0 bases and 7 bases, in that order; junction bases with no gene match: 9. CDR3 coding DNA: TGCGCCAGCAGCTTGGGGAGTGTAGGGGGCAGTGAAAAACTGTTTTTT. Translating gives CASSLGSVGGSEKLFF.

This chain uses TRBV6-4 with TRBJ2-3; 14 positions match TRBD2. The V and J ends lost 3 bases and 7 bases, in that order; junction bases with no gene match: 6. The germline V gene encodes CDR1 MRHNA and CDR2 SNTAGT. This CDR3 contains 16 residues. CDR3 loop: CASSEQTSGGANTQYF. As DNA, the CDR3 is TGTGCCAGCAGTGAACAGACTAGCGGGGGGGCAAATACGCAGTATTTT.

The chain combines TRBV18 with TRBJ2-5, with 7 bases identical to TRBD1. The germline CDR1 and CDR2 sequences are KGHSH and LQKENI. The junction had 4 bases not matched to a gene; V was cut back by 3 bases and J by 3 bases. The CDR3 has 14 residues. The CDR3 DNA is TGTGCCAGCTCACCCAGACAGGGTGAAGAGACCCAGTACTTC. It encodes CASSPRQGEETQYF.

V is TRBV5-5 and J is TRBJ1-6; the D gene is possibly TRBD1 (6 bases). CDR3 size: 16 residues. Germline values: CDR1 SGHKS, CDR2 YYEKEE (reference sequence). V was cut by 1 base and J by 7 bases, with 15 bases left in between. The CDR3 DNA reads as TGTGCCAGCAGCTTGATCCGAGGACAGCTCAATTCACCCCTCCACTTT. Its translation: CASSLIRGQLNSPLHF.

This chain connects TRBV4-3 to TRBJ2-3; 9 bases match TRBD2. The CDR3 is 17 amino acids. CDR1 is LGHNA and CDR2 is YSLEER in the germline V gene. J gave up 4 bases and V 0 bases, and 8 bases lay outside the gene matches. The CDR3 reads CASSQDVKSGGPDTQYF. Here the CDR3 DNA reads TGCGCCAGCAGCCAAGATGTGAAAAGCGGGGGGCCAGATACGCAGTATTTT.

The chain employs TRBV28 and TRBJ1-5; D is ambiguous. The CDR3 totals 14 residues. The germline V gene has CDR1 MDHEN and CDR2 SYDVKM. V was pared by 7 bases and J by 4 bases, with 14 bases between. CDR3 sequence reads: CASTLWAGNQPQHF. The CDR3 DNA is TGTGCCAGCACCCTATGGGCAGGTAATCAGCCCCAGCATTTT. The complete variable domain, with remaining parts taken from reference TRBV28 and TRBJ1-5, reads DVKVTQSSRYLVKRTGEKVFLECVQDMDHENMFWYRQDPGLGLRLIYFSYDVKMKEKGDIPEGYSVSREKKERFSLILESASTNQTSMYLCASTLWAGNQPQHFGDGTRLSIL.

This chain connects TRBV9 to TRBJ2-1, with D possibly matching TRBD1 (6 bases). The germline CDR1 and CDR2 sequences are SGDLS and YYNGEE. Trimming cost V 6 bases and J 10 bases, with 26 bases left between them. The length of the CDR3 is 16 residues. CDR3 bases: TGTGCCAGCACCGCCACCAGTGGGCTAGCAGGACAGGAGCAGTTCTTC. Its protein product is CASTATSGLAGQEQFF.

The J gene is TRBJ2-1, the V gene TRBV4-3; 7 bases are a match to TRBD2. With V trimmed by 1 base and J by 14 bases, 14 bases remained unmatched. In germline, CDR1 is LGHNA, CDR2 YSLEER. The CDR3 runs to 15 residues. The CDR3 spells CASSQAAQRGPGEFF. Written as DNA, the CDR3 is TGCGCCAGCAGCCAAGCAGCCCAGCGGGGCCCGGGGGAGTTCTTC.

V is TRBV15 and J is TRBJ1-2, with D tentatively TRBD1 (6 bases). The germline V gene encodes CDR1 LNHNV and CDR2 YYDKDF (reference sequence). The CDR3 is made up of 13 amino acids. Trimming took 4 bases from V and 2 from J, leaving 8 bases between them. CDR3 residues: CATSTDRNYGYTF. The CDR3 DNA reads TGTGCCACCAGCACCGACAGGAACTATGGCTACACCTTC.

This clone showed up just once. The chain employs TRBV7-2 and TRBJ2-2; D is ambiguous. Germline CDR1 reads SGHTA; CDR2 reads FQGNSA. This CDR3 is 15 amino acids long. V gave up 1 base and J gave up 6 bases, with 12 bases separating them. The CDR3 coding sequence is TGTGCCAGCAGCTTAGATTGGGCTTCAGCCGGGGAGCTGTTTTTT. It encodes CASSLDWASAGELFF.

This rearrangement joins TRBV10-2 to TRBJ1-3, with D maybe TRBD1 (6 bases). The V gene's germline CDR1 is WSHSY and CDR2 SAAADI. Trimming took off 0 bases at V and 0 bases at J, with 6 bases between the two ends. The CDR3 sequence is 15 residues long. The DNA for the CDR3 is TGCGCCAGCAGTGAGTCGACAGGCTCTGGAAACACCATATATTTT. Its protein product is CASSESTGSGNTIYF.

The chain combines TRBV7-9 with TRBJ1-5; D not resolved. Germline V gene lookup returns CDR1 SEHNR and CDR2 FQNEAQ (reference sequence). V shed 1 base and J shed 5 bases, with 3 bases lying between them. The CDR3 totals 12 residues. CDR3 residues: CASSLVDQPQHF. In DNA, the CDR3 is TGTGCCAGCAGCTTAGTAGATCAGCCCCAGCATTTT.

A single count supports this clone. The J gene is TRBJ2-5, the V gene TRBV7-2, with a tentative D call TRBD2 (5 bases). The CDR3 is 13 amino acids. Trimming removed 1 base from V and 3 bases from J, with 6 bases in between. CDR1 and CDR2 from the germline V gene are SGHTA and FQGNSA. CDR3 DNA sequence: TGTGCCAGCAGCTTAGAGAGGGAAGAGACCCAGTACTTC. The encoded protein is CASSLEREETQYF.

This rearrangement joins TRBV4-3 to TRBJ1-2; tentatively, D is TRBD1 (5 bases). This CDR3 is built from 13 residues. The germline V and J ends were trimmed by 1 base and 8 bases, with 11 bases remaining between them. Germline CDR1 is LGHNA and CDR2 is YSLEER. The CDR3 is CASSQAAGLGYTF. CDR3 in DNA: TGCGCCAGCAGCCAAGCGGCAGGGTTGGGCTACACCTTC.

The rearrangement uses TRBV5-1 and TRBJ2-3; D possibly corresponds to TRBD1 (5 bases). Germline loops: CDR1 SGHRS, CDR2 YFSETQ. Trimming pared 0 bases from V and 6 bases from J, leaving 11 bases between. The CDR3 runs to 14 residues. The CDR3 region has the DNA TGCGCCAGCAGCTTGGGACAGTCCGGGGATACGCAGTATTTT. Encoded protein: CASSLGQSGDTQYF.

This chain joins TRBV7-9 and TRBJ2-7; TRBD2 agrees at 12 bases. CDR1 is SEHNR, CDR2 FQNEAQ, per germline (reference sequence). The CDR3 is 15 residues long. The V segment lost 4 bases and the J segment 4 bases; nucleotides outside the gene matches: 5. The DNA of the CDR3 is TGTGCCAGCAGCTCTAGCGGGGGGGGATATTACGAGCAGTACTTC. It is translated as CASSSSGGGYYEQYF.

The rearrangement joins TRBV11-2 to TRBJ2-7; D possibly corresponds to TRBD1 (5 bases). Germline loops: CDR1 SGHAT, CDR2 FQNNGV. The germline V and J ends were trimmed by 0 bases and 7 bases, with 10 bases remaining between them. This CDR3 contains 13 residues. The CDR3 is CASSLEFRGEQYF. CDR3 in DNA: TGTGCCAGCAGCTTAGAGTTTAGGGGTGAGCAGTACTTC.

The rearrangement joins TRBV2 to TRBJ1-3; no clear D gene. The CDR3 runs 14 residues. V dropped 5 bases and J dropped 2 bases, with 10 bases sitting between them. Germline V gives CDR1 SNHLY, CDR2 FYNNEI. The CDR3 loop reads CASSRGVTGNTIYF. In DNA form, the CDR3 reads TGTGCCAGCAGTCGAGGTGTTACTGGAAACACCATATATTTT.

The rearrangement uses TRBV7-9 and TRBJ2-2; 7 nucleotides match TRBD2. The CDR3 is made up of 15 amino acids. With V trimmed by 10 bases and J by 8 bases, 16 bases remained unmatched. CDR1 is SEHNR, CDR2 FQNEAQ, per germline (reference sequence). CDR3 amino acids: CATQPGGAVLGELFF. CDR3 sequence (DNA): TGTGCCACACAGCCGGGGGGAGCCGTTTTGGGGGAGCTGTTTTTT.

This clone was seen only once. The V gene is TRBV6-5, the J gene TRBJ2-1; tentatively, D is TRBD1 (6 bases). V dropped 3 bases and J dropped 5 bases, with 17 bases sitting between them. The germline V gene has CDR1 MNHEY and CDR2 SVGAGI. The CDR3 extends over 16 amino acids. The CDR3 is CASSYAGAGAHNEQFF. The CDR3 bases are TGTGCCAGCAGTTATGCAGGGGCAGGGGCGCACAATGAGCAGTTCTTC.

The rearrangement links TRBV5-1 to TRBJ1-1, with 9 bases identical to TRBD1. In germline, CDR1 is SGHRS, CDR2 YFSETQ. The CDR3 is 14 residues long. J gave up 5 bases and V 6 bases, and 8 bases lay outside the gene matches. The chain's CDR3 is CASTGNRGRTEAFF. The CDR3 bases are TGCGCCAGCACCGGGAACAGGGGGCGAACTGAAGCTTTCTTT.

The chain combines TRBV4-1 with TRBJ2-7, with TRBD1 matching over 10 bases. Trimming cost V 4 bases and J 6 bases; bases outside gene matches: 12. CDR3 size: 16 residues. Per the germline V gene, CDR1 is MGHRA and CDR2 is YSYEKL. CDR3 sequence reads: CASSPLSRDRGSEQYF. Here the CDR3 DNA reads TGCGCCAGCAGCCCCCTATCCCGGGACAGGGGATCCGAGCAGTACTTC.

The CDR3 spells CASRPGQDNYGYTF. The CDR3 DNA is TGTGCCAGCAGACCGGGACAGGACAACTATGGCTACACCTTC. The chain recombines TRBV6-6 with TRBJ1-2, with TRBD1 matching 8 bases. This CDR3 is built from 14 residues. The junction had 5 bases not matched to a gene; V was cut back by 6 bases and J by 2 bases. CDR1 MNHNY and CDR2 SVGAGI come from the germline V gene (reference sequence).

The chain carries TRBV28 and TRBJ1-1; D not certain. The germline CDR1 and CDR2 sequences are MDHEN and SYDVKM. V was shortened by 2 bases and J by 1 base, with 5 bases between the two germline ends. The CDR3 length is 13 residues. In DNA form, the CDR3 reads TGTGCCAGCAGTTTAAAGCCGAACACTGAAGCTTTCTTT. Translating gives CASSLKPNTEAFF.

There are many counts of this clone. The chain has TRBV19 and TRBJ1-1; no reliable D call. The CDR3 totals 15 residues. Germline lookup yields CDR1 LNHDA and CDR2 SQIVND (reference sequence). Trimming stripped 0 bases from V and 4 bases from J, with 12 bases between. CDR3 nucleotide sequence: TGTGCCAGTAGTATAGATGTCCGGAGAGGCACTGAAGCTTTCTTT. The encoded protein is CASSIDVRRGTEAFF.